The rows below give T cell receptor beta chains drawn from one sample of a study of control samples from healthy donors and cancer patients. Data came from immunoSEQ multiplex PCR; TCRdb stores just in-frame clones and leaves some out. The repertoire holds 90,000 to 95,000 clones, with over 80% as singletons. Sequences were obtained from blood. The receptor set was obtained from a man in his thirties or forties in good health. CDR3s include the opening cysteine and the closing phenylalanine or tryptophan. D genes are given only for firm matches.

TRBV7-3	TRBJ2-2	TRBD2	CASSSTLSGGAGELFF
TRBV5-6	TRBJ1-5	-	CASSLDGGSNQPQHF
TRBV30	TRBJ1-3	-	CAWKGPILSGNTIYF
TRBV27	TRBJ2-7	TRBD1	CASSLRGQGSEQYF
TRBV6-1	TRBJ1-5	-	CASSEETGSNQPQHF
TRBV7-8	TRBJ1-1	-	CASSGGGTEAFF
TRBV29-1	TRBJ2-5	-	CSVAKETQYF
TRBV5-1	TRBJ1-1	TRBD1	CASSLDGQGRGQAFF
TRBV28	TRBJ1-5	-	CASSPGGSSNRPQHF
TRBV12-3/TRBV12-4	TRBJ1-2	TRBD1	CASSDRGGYTF
TRBV10-1	TRBJ2-3	-	CASSEQGGVADTQYF
TRBV12-5	TRBJ1-3	-	CASGSSGHSGNTIYF
TRBV7-3	TRBJ1-2	-	CASSLNRLEGYTF
TRBV25-1	TRBJ1-4	TRBD1	CASSKQGRNEKLFF
TRBV15	TRBJ2-3	-	CATSLRAWGTDTQYF
TRBV27	TRBJ1-1	-	CASSLSTFLNTEAFF
TRBV4-2	TRBJ1-2	-	CASSQVTGNGYTF
TRBV7-2	TRBJ1-4	-	CASSYSGATNEKLFF
TRBV3-1/TRBV3-2	TRBJ2-1	-	CASSLRNNEQFF
TRBV6-4	TRBJ2-3	-	CASSPRLAFFTDTQYF
TRBV27	TRBJ2-3	TRBD2	CASRGLAAGEDTQYF
TRBV3-1/TRBV3-2	TRBJ1-3	-	CASRQQGSGNTIYF
TRBV5-1	TRBJ2-3	-	CASSPSGNTDTQYF
TRBV6-2/TRBV6-3	TRBJ2-7	-	CASSYDRSVGYEQYF
TRBV20-1	TRBJ1-1	TRBD1	CSASPLDRTFTEAFF
TRBV18	TRBJ1-5	-	CASSPQGTYDNQPQHF
TRBV29-1	TRBJ2-5	-	CSVAWDQETQYF
TRBV3-1/TRBV3-2	TRBJ1-2	TRBD1	CASSVQGASTNYGYTF
TRBV6-5	TRBJ1-6	-	CASMGDYNSPLHF
TRBV24-1	TRBJ1-2	TRBD1	CATGTEYGYTF
TRBV7-2	TRBJ1-2	TRBD1	CASSFDRDYGYTF
TRBV12-3/TRBV12-4	TRBJ2-3	-	CASSFKGSDTQYF
TRBV27	TRBJ1-1	-	CASSAGQFGDTEAFF
TRBV7-9	TRBJ2-3	-	CASSLDGGGSTDTQYF
TRBV25-1	TRBJ2-7	-	CASSGKTGGYYEQYF